Listed below are T cell receptor beta chains from one sample, sequenced in a study of blood T cell repertoires in COVID-19. Repertoires were generated with immunoSEQ multiplex PCR, while TCRdb's copy carries only in-frame clones and drops some. This table has roughly 60,000 clones, about two thirds appearing once. What was sequenced was peripheral blood. The receptors stem from a woman in her seventies with COVID-19, enrolled during active disease. CDR3s include the opening cysteine and the closing phenylalanine or tryptophan. Fields, in order: V gene, clone size, D gene, J gene, CDR3 DNA, CDR3 protein. D genes are given only for firm matches. Some rows have no size entry. The others give once, few or many, or a class for an expanded clone.

TRBV19	.	.	TRBJ1-6	TGTGCCAGTAGTGGGGACATTCTATCACCCCTCCACTTT	CASSGDILSPLHF
TRBV1	once	.	TRBJ1-2	TGCACCAGCAGCCAAGTCCCGGGGGTACCGGGCTACACCTTC	CTSSQVPGVPGYTF
TRBV19	.	TRBD1	TRBJ1-4	TGTGCCAGTAGTAGCAGGGGGCTAGGTAATGAAAAACTGTTTTTT	CASSSRGLGNEKLFF
TRBV19	once	TRBD1	TRBJ1-3	TGTGCCAGTAGTTCGTTCGGGACAGGGGTCGGAAACACCATATATTTT	CASSSFGTGVGNTIYF
TRBV7-9	.	.	TRBJ2-1	TGTGCCAGCAGCTTGGCAACAACCTACAATGAGCAGTTCTTC	CASSLATTYNEQFF
TRBV7-2	few	.	TRBJ1-5	TGTGCCAGCAGCTTAGACGGGTCCAATCAGCCCCAGCATTTT	CASSLDGSNQPQHF
TRBV19	.	.	TRBJ1-2	TGTGCCAGTAGTATCTTAGGGGGGGACTATGGCTACACCTTC	CASSILGGDYGYTF
TRBV2	.	.	TRBJ1-2	TGTGCCAGGACTTTATGGGGCTACACCTTC	CARTLWGYTF
TRBV7-2	.	TRBD1	TRBJ1-1	TGTGCCAGCATTCCTGACAGGGGTCAATACACTGAAGCTTTCTTT	CASIPDRGQYTEAFF
TRBV5-4	.	TRBD2	TRBJ2-1	TGTGCCAGCAGCCCCGGGACTAGCGGAAACAATGAGCAGTTCTTC	CASSPGTSGNNEQFF
TRBV19	.	.	TRBJ1-2	TGTGCCAGTACCGCGGGACTTGACTATGGCTACACCTTC	CASTAGLDYGYTF
TRBV6-2/TRBV6-3	once	.	TRBJ1-2	TGTGCCAGCAGCCCTACCGTCGGCGGGAAAAAGGACTATGGCTACACCTTC	CASSPTVGGKKDYGYTF
TRBV5-1	.	.	TRBJ1-2	TGCGCCAGCAGCTTGGGAGACAATTATGGCTACACCTTC	CASSLGDNYGYTF
TRBV6-1	few	.	TRBJ1-1	TGTGCCAGCAGTGATCAGGGGTGGGCTGAAGCTTTCTTT	CASSDQGWAEAFF
TRBV7-3	.	TRBD2	TRBJ2-3	TGTGCCAGCAGTCTAGCGGGGGGGAGCACAGATACGCAGTATTTT	CASSLAGGSTDTQYF
TRBV24-1	.	TRBD1	TRBJ2-3	TGTGCCACCAGTACAGGGGGCACAGATACGCAGTATTTT	CATSTGGTDTQYF
TRBV7-2	medium-sized	.	TRBJ2-1	TGTGCCAGCAGGACCCCGACAGGTGGGTCCTACAATGAGCAGTTCTTC	CASRTPTGGSYNEQFF
TRBV2	.	TRBD2	TRBJ2-3	TGTGCCGTAGGGAAGCGGGGGAACACAGATACGCAGTATTTT	CAVGKRGNTDTQYF
TRBV3-1/TRBV3-2	.	.	TRBJ2-5	TGTGCCAGCAGCCAAGATCCTGGGGGGAAGACCCAGTACTTC	CASSQDPGGKTQYF
TRBV4-3	.	TRBD2	TRBJ2-5	TGCGCCAGCAGCCAAGTATGGCTAGCGGAAGAGACCCAGTACTTC	CASSQVWLAEETQYF
TRBV5-1	medium-sized	.	TRBJ1-1	TGCGCCAGCAGCTCCCCCTCGGGGATGGACGCTGAAGCTTTCTTT	CASSSPSGMDAEAFF
TRBV5-1	.	.	TRBJ2-5	TGCGCCAGCAGCGGGACACCCCAAGAGACCCAGTACTTC	CASSGTPQETQYF
TRBV5-1	.	TRBD2	TRBJ2-1	TGCGCCAGCAGCTTGGGCGGGAGCTCCTACAATGAGCAGTTCTTC	CASSLGGSSYNEQFF
TRBV2	once	TRBD2	TRBJ2-2	TGTGCCAGCAGAACGGGACTAGCAGGAACCGGGGAGCTGTTTTTT	CASRTGLAGTGELFF
TRBV27	.	TRBD1	TRBJ1-2	TGTGCCAGCAGAAACCGGGGACAGGGAATGAACTATGGCTACACCTTC	CASRNRGQGMNYGYTF
TRBV3-1/TRBV3-2	.	.	TRBJ2-2	TGTGCCAGCAGCCAAGATCTTACGGGCGGGGAGCTGTTTTTT	CASSQDLTGGELFF
TRBV18	.	.	TRBJ1-5	TGTGCCAGCTCACCACAAGCTGGGGCCTCCAATCAGCCCCAGCATTTT	CASSPQAGASNQPQHF
TRBV6-5	.	.	TRBJ2-3	TGTGCCAGCAGTTCAAGGGGGGGGCCTACTACAGATACGCAGTATTTT	CASSSRGGPTTDTQYF